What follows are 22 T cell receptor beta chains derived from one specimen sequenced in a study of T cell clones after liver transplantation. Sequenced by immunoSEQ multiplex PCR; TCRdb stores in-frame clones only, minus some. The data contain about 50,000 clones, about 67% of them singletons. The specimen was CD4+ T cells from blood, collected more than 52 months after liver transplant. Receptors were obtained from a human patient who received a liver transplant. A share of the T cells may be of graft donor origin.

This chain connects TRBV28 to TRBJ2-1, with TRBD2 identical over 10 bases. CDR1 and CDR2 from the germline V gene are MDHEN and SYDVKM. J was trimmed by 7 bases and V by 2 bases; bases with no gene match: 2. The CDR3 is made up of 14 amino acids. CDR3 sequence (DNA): TGTGCCAGCAGTTTACTAGCGGGGGCGAATGAGCAGTTCTTC. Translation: CASSLLAGANEQFF.

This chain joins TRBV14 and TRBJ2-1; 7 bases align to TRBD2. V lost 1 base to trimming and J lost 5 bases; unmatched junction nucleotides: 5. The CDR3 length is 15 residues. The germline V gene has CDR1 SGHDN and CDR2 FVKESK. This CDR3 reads CASSQVSGGHNEQFF. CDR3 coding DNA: TGTGCCAGCAGCCAAGTGTCGGGGGGTCACAATGAGCAGTTCTTC.

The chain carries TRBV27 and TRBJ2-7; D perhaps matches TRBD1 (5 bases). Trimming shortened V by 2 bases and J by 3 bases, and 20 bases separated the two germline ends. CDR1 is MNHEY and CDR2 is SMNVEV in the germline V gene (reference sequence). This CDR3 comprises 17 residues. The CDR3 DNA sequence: TGTGCCAGCAGTTTACGATGGAGTGCAGGGCTTGACTACGAGCAGTACTTC. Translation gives CASSLRWSAGLDYEQYF.

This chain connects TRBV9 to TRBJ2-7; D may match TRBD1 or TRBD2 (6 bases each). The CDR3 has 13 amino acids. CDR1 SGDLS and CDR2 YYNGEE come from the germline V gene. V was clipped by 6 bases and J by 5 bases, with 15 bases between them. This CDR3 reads CASTNLRGDEQYF. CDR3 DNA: TGTGCCAGCACCAACCTAAGGGGGGACGAGCAGTACTTC.

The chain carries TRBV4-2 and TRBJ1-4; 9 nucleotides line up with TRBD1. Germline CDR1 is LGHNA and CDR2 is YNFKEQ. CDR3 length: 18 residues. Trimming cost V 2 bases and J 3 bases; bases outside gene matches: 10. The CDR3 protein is CASSQLGQGNRANEKLFF. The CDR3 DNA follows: TGTGCCAGCAGCCAACTTGGACAGGGGAATAGGGCTAATGAAAAACTGTTTTTT.

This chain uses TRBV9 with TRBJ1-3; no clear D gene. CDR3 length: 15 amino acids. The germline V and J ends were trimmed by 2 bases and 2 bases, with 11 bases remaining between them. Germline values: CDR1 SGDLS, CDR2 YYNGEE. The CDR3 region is CASSVRSVAGNTIYF. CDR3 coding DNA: TGTGCCAGCAGCGTGAGGAGTGTGGCTGGAAACACCATATATTTT.

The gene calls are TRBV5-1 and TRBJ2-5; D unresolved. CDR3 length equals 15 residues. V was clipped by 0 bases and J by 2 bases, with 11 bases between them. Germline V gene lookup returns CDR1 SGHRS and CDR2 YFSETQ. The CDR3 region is CASSLEGYVQETQYF. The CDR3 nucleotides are TGCGCCAGCAGCTTGGAAGGGTATGTTCAAGAGACCCAGTACTTC.

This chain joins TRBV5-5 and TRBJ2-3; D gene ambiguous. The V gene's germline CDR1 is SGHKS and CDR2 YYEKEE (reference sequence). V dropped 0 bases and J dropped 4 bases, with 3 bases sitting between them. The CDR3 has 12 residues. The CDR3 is CASSLEADTQYF. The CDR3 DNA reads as TGTGCCAGCAGCTTGGAGGCAGATACGCAGTATTTT.

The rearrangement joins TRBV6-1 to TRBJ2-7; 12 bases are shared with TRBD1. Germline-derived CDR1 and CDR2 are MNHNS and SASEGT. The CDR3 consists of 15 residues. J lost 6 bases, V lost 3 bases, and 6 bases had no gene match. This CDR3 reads CASSETGQGAGEQYF. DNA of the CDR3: TGTGCCAGCAGTGAGACGGGACAGGGGGCGGGCGAGCAGTACTTC.

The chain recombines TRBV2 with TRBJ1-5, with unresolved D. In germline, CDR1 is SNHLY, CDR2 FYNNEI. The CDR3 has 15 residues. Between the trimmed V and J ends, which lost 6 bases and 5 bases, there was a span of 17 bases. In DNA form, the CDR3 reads TGTGCCAGCAGAGGGAGCTCAGACGGGCATCAGCCCCAGCATTTT. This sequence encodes CASRGSSDGHQPQHF.

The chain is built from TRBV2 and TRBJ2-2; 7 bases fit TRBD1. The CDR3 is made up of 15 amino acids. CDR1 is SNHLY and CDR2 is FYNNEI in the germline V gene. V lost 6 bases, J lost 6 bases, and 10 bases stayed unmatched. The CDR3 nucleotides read TGTGCCAGCAGCGTAAGACAGGGAACGGCCGGGGAGCTGTTTTTT. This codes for CASSVRQGTAGELFF. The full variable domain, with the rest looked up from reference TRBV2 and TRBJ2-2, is EPEVTQTPSHQVTQMGQEVILRCVPISNHLYFYWYRQILGQKVEFLVSFYNNEISEKSEIFDDQFSVERPDGSNFTLKIRSTKLEDSAMYFCASSVRQGTAGELFFGEGSRLTVL.

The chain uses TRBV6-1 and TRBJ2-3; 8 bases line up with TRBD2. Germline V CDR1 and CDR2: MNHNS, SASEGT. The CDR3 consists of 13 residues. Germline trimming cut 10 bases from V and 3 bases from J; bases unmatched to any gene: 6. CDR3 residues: CATEAGGTDTQYF. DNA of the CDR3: TGTGCCACCGAGGCGGGGGGAACAGATACGCAGTATTTT.

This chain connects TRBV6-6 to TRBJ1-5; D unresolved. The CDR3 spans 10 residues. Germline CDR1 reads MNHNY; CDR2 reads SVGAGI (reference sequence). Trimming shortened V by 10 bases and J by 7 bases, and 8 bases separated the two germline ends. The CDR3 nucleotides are TGTGCCATGGGCGACCAGCCCCAGCATTTT. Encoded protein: CAMGDQPQHF.

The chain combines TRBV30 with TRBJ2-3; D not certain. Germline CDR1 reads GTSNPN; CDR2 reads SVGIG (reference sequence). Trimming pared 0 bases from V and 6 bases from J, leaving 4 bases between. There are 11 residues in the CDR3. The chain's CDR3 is CAWSVTDTQYF. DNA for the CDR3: TGTGCCTGGAGTGTAACTGATACGCAGTATTTT.

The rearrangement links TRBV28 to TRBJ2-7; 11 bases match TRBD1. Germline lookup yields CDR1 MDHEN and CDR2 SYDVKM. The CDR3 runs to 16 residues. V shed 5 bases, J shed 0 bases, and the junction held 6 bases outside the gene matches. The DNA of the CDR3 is TGTGCCAGCAGTCCGGGGACAGGGGGTTACTCCTACGAGCAGTACTTC. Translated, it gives CASSPGTGGYSYEQYF.

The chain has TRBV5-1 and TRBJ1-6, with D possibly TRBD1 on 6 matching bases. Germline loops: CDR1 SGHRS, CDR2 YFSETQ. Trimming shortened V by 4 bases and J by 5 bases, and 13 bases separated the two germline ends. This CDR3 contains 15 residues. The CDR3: CASSPDSPNNSPLHF. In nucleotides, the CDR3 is TGCGCCAGCAGCCCGGACAGCCCCAATAATTCACCCCTCCACTTT.

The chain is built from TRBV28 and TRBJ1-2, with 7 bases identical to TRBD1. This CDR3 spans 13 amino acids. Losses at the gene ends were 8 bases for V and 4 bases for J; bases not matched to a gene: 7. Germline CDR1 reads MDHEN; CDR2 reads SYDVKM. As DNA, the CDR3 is TGTGCCAGCTTTATCCGGGACAGCTATGGCTACACCTTC. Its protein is CASFIRDSYGYTF.

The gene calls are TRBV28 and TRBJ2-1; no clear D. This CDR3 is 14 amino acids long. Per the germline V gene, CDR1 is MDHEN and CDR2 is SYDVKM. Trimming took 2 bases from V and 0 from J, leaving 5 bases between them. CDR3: CASSLISSYNEQFF. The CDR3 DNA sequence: TGTGCCAGCAGTTTAATCAGCTCCTACAATGAGCAGTTCTTC.

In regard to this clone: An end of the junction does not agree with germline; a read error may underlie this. The CDR3 loop is CASSRGLAGETQYF. The CDR3 nucleotides read TGTGCTAGCAGCCGGGGACTAGCGGGTGAGACCCAGTACTTC. The rearrangement uses TRBV7-7 and TRBJ2-5; TRBD2 matches at 12 bases. Germline CDR1 reads SSHAT; CDR2 reads FNYEAQ (reference sequence). The CDR3 contains 14 residues.

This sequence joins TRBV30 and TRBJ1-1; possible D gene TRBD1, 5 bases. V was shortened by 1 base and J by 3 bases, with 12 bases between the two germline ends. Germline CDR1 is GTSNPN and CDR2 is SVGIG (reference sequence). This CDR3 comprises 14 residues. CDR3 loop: CAWSGKGRDTEAFF. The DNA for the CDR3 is TGTGCCTGGAGTGGCAAGGGGAGGGACACTGAAGCTTTCTTT. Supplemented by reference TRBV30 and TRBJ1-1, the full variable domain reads SQTIHQWPATLVQPVGSPLSLECTVEGTSNPNLYWYRQAAGRGLQLLFYSVGIGQISSEVPQNLSASRPQDRQFILSSKKLLLSDSGFYLCAWSGKGRDTEAFFGQGTRLTVV.

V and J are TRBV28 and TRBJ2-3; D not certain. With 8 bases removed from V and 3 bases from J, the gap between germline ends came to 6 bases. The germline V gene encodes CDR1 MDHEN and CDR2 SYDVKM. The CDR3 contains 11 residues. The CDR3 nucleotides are TGTGCCAGCCGAAGTACAGATACGCAGTATTTT. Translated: CASRSTDTQYF.

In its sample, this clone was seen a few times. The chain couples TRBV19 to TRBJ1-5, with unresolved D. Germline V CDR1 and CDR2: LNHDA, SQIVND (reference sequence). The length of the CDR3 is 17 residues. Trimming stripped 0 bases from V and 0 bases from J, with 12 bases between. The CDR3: CASSIDPLGPSNQPQHF. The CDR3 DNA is TGTGCCAGTAGTATAGATCCCCTCGGTCCTAGCAATCAGCCCCAGCATTTT. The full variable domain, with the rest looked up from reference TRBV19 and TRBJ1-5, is DGGITQSPKYLFRKEGQNVTLSCEQNLNHDAMYWYRQDPGQGLRLIYYSQIVNDFQKGDIAEGYSVSREKKESFPLTVTSAQKNPTAFYLCASSIDPLGPSNQPQHFGDGTRLSIL.